Ten or more counts support the clone carrying this T cell receptor (beta chain). A read error may produce the germline difference seen at one junction end. The library protocol tagged individual cDNA molecules with unique molecular identifiers. One entry per CDR3 protein, called by TCRdb with MiXCR from the 5' RACE reads. This repertoire shows more than 25,000 distinct CDR3 sequences, about 6.1% found once; its top ten account for more than 4.5%. The sample comes from a study of early T cells in non-severe SARS-CoV-2 infection. Turning to the study itself: Chains were unpaired, as sequencing was done on bulk RNA from unsorted whole blood.

Germline CDR1 and CDR2: SSHAT and FNYEAQ (reference sequence). The CDR3 is 13 residues long. Source material: whole blood. The chain uses TRBV7-7 and TRBJ2-1; 7 bases align to TRBD2. The sequence was collected from an adult who was a healthcare worker with PCR-confirmed SARS-CoV-2 infection or an uninfected control (not recorded which). The CDR3 DNA sequence: TGTGCTAGCAGTCCCGGGGGGTACAATGAGCAGTTCTTC. It specifies CASSPGGYNEQFF.